The 16 T cell receptor beta chains in this list originate from one sample, sequenced in a study of T cells in Graves' hyperthyroidism and ophthalmopathy. RNA transcripts yielded amplified TCR beta CDR3 regions. Researchers ran a first-round RT-PCR on the TCR CDR3 using the HTBI primer set. TCRdb re-called the multiplex PCR reads with MiXCR, one entry per CDR3 protein. The sample lists under 800,000 distinct CDR3 sequences, about 14% occurring once. The sequenced sample consisted of blood. The receptors here all came from a woman younger than 30 with Graves' hyperthyroidism.

This clonotype was seen a few times. This chain connects TRBV4-2 to TRBJ2-2, with no clear D. Germline CDR1 LGHNA, CDR2 YNFKEQ. Trimming pared 1 base from V and 6 bases from J, leaving 9 bases between. This CDR3 is built from 14 residues. Written as DNA, the CDR3 is TGTGCCAGCAGCCAAGTTGCAGAGCCCGGGGAGCTGTTTTTT. Residues: CASSQVAEPGELFF.

This clonotype was recorded many times. The chain is built from TRBV12-5 and TRBJ1-1; 7 nucleotides align to TRBD1. Germline V gene lookup returns CDR1 LGHNT and CDR2 FRNRAP. V was clipped by 2 bases and J by 8 bases; unmatched bases: 5. CDR3 length: 13 residues. This CDR3 reads CASGLIGTDEAFF. CDR3 DNA: TGTGCTAGTGGTTTGATCGGGACAGACGAAGCTTTCTTT.

The chain recombines TRBV29-1 with TRBJ2-2; 11 nucleotides match TRBD2. The germline V gene encodes CDR1 SQVTM and CDR2 ANQGSEA. The CDR3 runs 19 residues. J gave up 5 bases and V 0 bases, and 14 bases lay outside the gene matches. CDR3 protein: CSVEDAEGLAGGGTGELFF. CDR3 DNA: TGCAGCGTTGAAGATGCTGAAGGACTAGCGGGTGGGGGTACCGGGGAGCTGTTTTTT.

At least ten counts were recorded for this clonotype. This chain joins TRBV27 and TRBJ2-1; D unclear. Trimming left V 2 bases short and J 0 bases short, with 8 bases between. Germline CDR1 is MNHEY and CDR2 is SMNVEV (reference sequence). CDR3 length: 15 amino acids. The CDR3: CASSLTWSSYNEQFF. In nucleotides, the CDR3 is TGTGCCAGCAGTTTAACCTGGAGCTCCTACAATGAGCAGTTCTTC.

This clonotype showed up just a few times. The chain carries TRBV4-2 and TRBJ1-2; weak D call: TRBD1 (5 bases). V lost 0 bases and J 4 bases, leaving 12 bases between the germline ends. This CDR3 comprises 15 residues. Per germline, CDR1 LGHNA and CDR2 YNFKEQ. The CDR3 region is CASSQDKSGVYGYTF. The CDR3 DNA reads TGTGCCAGCAGCCAAGATAAGTCGGGGGTCTATGGCTACACCTTC.

This clonotype was observed at least ten times. The gene calls are TRBV29-1 and TRBJ2-5; D is perhaps TRBD2 (6 bases). The CDR3 covers 14 residues. V lost 1 base and J 5 bases, leaving 14 bases between the germline ends. CDR1 and CDR2 from the germline V gene are SQVTM and ANQGSEA. The CDR3 reads CSVEGSTGVETQYF. The DNA of the CDR3 is TGCAGCGTTGAAGGGTCGACGGGGGTCGAGACCCAGTACTTC.

The V call is TRBV6-1, the J call TRBJ2-1, with D possibly TRBD1 on 6 matching bases. Germline assignment: CDR1 MNHNS and CDR2 SASEGT. V was cut by 5 bases and J by 6 bases, with 20 bases left in between. The CDR3 length is 16 residues. CDR3 sequence (DNA): TGTGCCAGCAGTTTCACAGGGAGTCTTGAGCGCAATGAGCAGTTCTTC. It translates to CASSFTGSLERNEQFF.

This clonotype was observed at least ten times. V and J are TRBV10-1 and TRBJ2-1, with 9 positions matching TRBD2. V was clipped by 3 bases and J by 6 bases; unmatched bases: 6. The length of the CDR3 is 15 residues. The germline V gene has CDR1 WNHNN and CDR2 SYGVQD (reference sequence). CDR3 in amino acids: CASSDSGSPGNEQFF. The CDR3 coding sequence is TGCGCCAGCAGTGATAGCGGGAGCCCCGGCAATGAGCAGTTCTTC.

The V call is TRBV6-1, the J call TRBJ2-1, with D perhaps TRBD1 or TRBD2 (5 bases each). There are 15 residues in the CDR3. Germline V gives CDR1 MNHNS, CDR2 SASEGT. V was pared by 5 bases and J by 4 bases, with 15 bases between. In DNA form, the CDR3 reads TGTGCCAGCAGTAGGGGAATCGGGACGTACAATGAGCAGTTCTTC. As protein: CASSRGIGTYNEQFF.

The chain joins TRBV9 to TRBJ2-5; D is undetermined. The CDR3 length is 13 residues. Germline V gene data show CDR1 as SGDLS and CDR2 as YYNGEE. Trimming pared 0 bases from V and 2 bases from J, leaving 5 bases between. CDR3 DNA sequence: TGTGCCAGCAGCGTAGATCAGCAAGAGACCCAGTACTTC. This codes for CASSVDQQETQYF.

The table lists this clonotype with many counts. The CDR3: CASSRRGQGGTEAFF. CDR3 sequence (DNA): TGTGCCAGCAGCCGGCGGGGACAGGGAGGTACTGAAGCTTTCTTT. The chain carries TRBV7-2 and TRBJ1-1, with TRBD1 identical over 9 bases. Trimming at V came to 5 bases and at J to 5 bases, leaving 9 bases not matched to a gene. The CDR3 is 15 residues long. Per the germline V gene, CDR1 is SGHTA and CDR2 is FQGNSA.

The gene calls are TRBV7-2 and TRBJ2-7; D is uncertain. Trimming cost V 5 bases and J 3 bases, with 11 bases left between them. CDR3 size: 13 residues. Germline values: CDR1 SGHTA, CDR2 FQGNSA. The CDR3 region is CASSLPALYEQYF. CDR3 DNA: TGTGCCAGCAGCCTACCCGCCCTCTACGAGCAGTACTTC.

In this sample, this clonotype turned up many times. V gene TRBV28 combines with J gene TRBJ1-2; 8 nucleotides agree with TRBD1. Trimming took 0 bases from V and 4 from J; bases not matched to a gene: 10. Germline V gives CDR1 MDHEN, CDR2 SYDVKM. This CDR3 is 17 amino acids long. The CDR3 reads CASSLWAKTGEIYGYTF. In nucleotides, the CDR3 is TGTGCCAGCAGTTTATGGGCGAAGACAGGGGAGATCTATGGCTACACCTTC.

This clonotype was recorded only once. The chain has TRBV25-1 and TRBJ2-7, with a tentative D call TRBD1 (6 bases). The CDR3 is 14 residues long. In germline, CDR1 is MGHDK, CDR2 SYGVNS. The germline V and J ends were trimmed by 1 base and 2 bases, with 9 bases remaining between them. CDR3 sequence: CASSESAGAYEQYF. CDR3 bases: TGTGCCAGCAGTGAATCGGCAGGGGCCTACGAGCAGTACTTC.

Comment on this clonotype: Being one base from a much bigger clone, this may be a read error. This chain links TRBV20-1 with TRBJ1-5, with 8 bases fitting TRBD1. The V and J ends lost 0 bases and 2 bases, in that order; junction bases with no gene match: 15. Germline CDR1 DFQATT, CDR2 SNEGSKA (reference sequence). CDR3 size: 19 residues. CDR3 DNA: TGCAGTGCTAGAGATAGGTCAGGGGGCGCGAGGAAAGGCAATCAGCCCCAGCATTTT. Translating it yields CSARDRSGGARKGNQPQHF.

The sample holds a few counts of this clonotype. V and J are TRBV3-1 and TRBJ2-6; D may be TRBD1 or TRBD2 (5 bases each). This CDR3 region has 19 residues. Per the germline V gene, CDR1 is LGHDT and CDR2 is YNNKEL (reference sequence). V was shortened by 4 bases and J by 3 bases, with 22 bases between the two germline ends. In DNA form, the CDR3 reads TGTGCCAGCAGCCCTCCTAGGGAGTTCAGGGTGGATGGGGCCAACGTCCTGACTTTC. Translating gives CASSPPREFRVDGANVLTF.